This T cell receptor (beta chain) was sequenced in a study of identical twins. Study results and limitations: Invariant MAIT and iNKT cells may have partly biased zero-insertion analyses. Memory repertoires lacked the insertion deficit that abundant cord blood beta clonotypes showed. Sharing of beta out-of-frame sequences by twins showed a weaker excess.

TCRdb redid the calling of the 5' RACE reads with MiXCR, one entry per CDR3 protein. The sample includes 200,000 to 300,000 distinct CDR3 sequences, about 7.5% of them seen just once. In its sample, this clonotype was seen many times. Its antigen is not identified. The sample also formed part of further work on yellow fever vaccine responses in identical twins. That work contributes: Twins' vaccine T cell responses reportedly seemed partly convergent and partly personalized.

The source material was CD8+ T cells sorted from blood. The TCR was taken from a woman under 30 in good health.

This CDR3 reads CASSKGLGYGYTF. CDR3 bases: TGTGCCAGCAGCAAGGGACTTGGATATGGCTACACCTTC. The gene calls are TRBV21-1 and TRBJ1-2. TRBV21-1 is noted as a pseudogene. The CDR3 is made up of 13 amino acids.